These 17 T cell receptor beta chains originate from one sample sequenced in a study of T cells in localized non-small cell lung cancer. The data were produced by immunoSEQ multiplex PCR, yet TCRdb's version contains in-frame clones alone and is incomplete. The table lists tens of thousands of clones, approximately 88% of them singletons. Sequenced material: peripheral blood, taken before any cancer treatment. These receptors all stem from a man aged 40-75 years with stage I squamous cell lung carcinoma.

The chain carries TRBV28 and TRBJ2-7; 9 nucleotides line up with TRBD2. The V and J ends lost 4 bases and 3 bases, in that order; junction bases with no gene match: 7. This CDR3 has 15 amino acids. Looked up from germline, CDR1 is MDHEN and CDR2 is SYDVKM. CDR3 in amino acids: CASSSTSGGHYEQYF. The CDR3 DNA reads TGTGCCAGCAGTTCGACTAGCGGTGGCCACTACGAGCAGTACTTC.

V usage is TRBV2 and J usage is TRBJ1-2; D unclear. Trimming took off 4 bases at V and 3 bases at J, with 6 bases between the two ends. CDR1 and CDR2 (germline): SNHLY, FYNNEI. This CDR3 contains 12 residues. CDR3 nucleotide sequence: TGTGCCAGCAGTGCACCGGACTATGGCTACACCTTC. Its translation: CASSAPDYGYTF.

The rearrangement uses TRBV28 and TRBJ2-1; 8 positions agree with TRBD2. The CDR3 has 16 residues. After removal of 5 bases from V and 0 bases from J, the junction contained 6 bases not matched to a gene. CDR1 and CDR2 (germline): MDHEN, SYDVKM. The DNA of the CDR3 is TGTGCCAGCAGTAGAAGACTAGCGAGCTCCTACAATGAGCAGTTCTTC. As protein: CASSRRLASSYNEQFF.

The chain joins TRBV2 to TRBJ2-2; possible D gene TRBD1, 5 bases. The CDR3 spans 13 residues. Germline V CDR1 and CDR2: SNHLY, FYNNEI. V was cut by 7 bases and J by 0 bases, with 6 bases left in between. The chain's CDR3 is CASKGANTGELFF. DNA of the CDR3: TGTGCCAGCAAAGGGGCGAACACCGGGGAGCTGTTTTTT.

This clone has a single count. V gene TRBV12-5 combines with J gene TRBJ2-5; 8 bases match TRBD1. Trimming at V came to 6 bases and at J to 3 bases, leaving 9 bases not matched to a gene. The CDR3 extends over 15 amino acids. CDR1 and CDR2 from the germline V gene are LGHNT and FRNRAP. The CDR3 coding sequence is TGTGCTAGTGGCCCGAGGACAGGGCTGGAAGAGACCCAGTACTTC. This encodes CASGPRTGLEETQYF.

The CDR3 protein is CASSRDKPQETQYF. The CDR3 nucleotides are TGCGCCAGCAGCCGGGACAAACCTCAAGAGACCCAGTACTTC. The chain joins TRBV5-1 to TRBJ2-5; D perhaps matches TRBD1 (6 bases). CDR3 size: 14 residues. Germline lookup yields CDR1 SGHRS and CDR2 YFSETQ. The V gene lost 4 bases and the J gene lost 2 bases, with 12 bases spanning the gap.

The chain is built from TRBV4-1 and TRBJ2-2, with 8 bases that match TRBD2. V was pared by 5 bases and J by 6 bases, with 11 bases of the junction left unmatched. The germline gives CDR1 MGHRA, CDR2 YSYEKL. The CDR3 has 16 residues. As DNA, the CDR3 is TGCGCCAGCAGCTATCCGGGACTAGTCCTTTCCGGGGAGCTGTTTTTT. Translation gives CASSYPGLVLSGELFF.

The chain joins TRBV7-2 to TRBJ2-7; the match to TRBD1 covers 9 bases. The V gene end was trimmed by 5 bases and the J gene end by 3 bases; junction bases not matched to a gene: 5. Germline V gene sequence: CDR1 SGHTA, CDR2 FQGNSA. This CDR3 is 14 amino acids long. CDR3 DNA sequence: TGTGCCAGCAGCACCGGACAGGGGAACTACGAGCAGTACTTC. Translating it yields CASSTGQGNYEQYF.

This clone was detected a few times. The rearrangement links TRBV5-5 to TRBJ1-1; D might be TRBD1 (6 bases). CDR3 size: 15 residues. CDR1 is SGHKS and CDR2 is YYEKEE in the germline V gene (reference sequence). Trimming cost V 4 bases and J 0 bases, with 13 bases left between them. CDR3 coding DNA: TGTGCCAGCAGCCCCCTGACAGGATTGAACACTGAAGCTTTCTTT. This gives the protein CASSPLTGLNTEAFF. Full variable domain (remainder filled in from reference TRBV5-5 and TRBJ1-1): DAGVTQSPTHLIKTRGQQVTLRCSPISGHKSVSWYQQVLGQGPQFIFQYYEKEERGRGNFPDRFSARQFPNYSSELNVNALLLGDSALYLCASSPLTGLNTEAFFGQGTRLTVV.

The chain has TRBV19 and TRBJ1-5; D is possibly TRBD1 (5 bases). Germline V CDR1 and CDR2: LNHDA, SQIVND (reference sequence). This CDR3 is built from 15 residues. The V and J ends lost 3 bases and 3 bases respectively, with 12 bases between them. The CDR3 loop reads CASSMAGYFNQPQHF. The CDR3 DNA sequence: TGTGCCAGTAGTATGGCAGGGTACTTCAATCAGCCCCAGCATTTT.

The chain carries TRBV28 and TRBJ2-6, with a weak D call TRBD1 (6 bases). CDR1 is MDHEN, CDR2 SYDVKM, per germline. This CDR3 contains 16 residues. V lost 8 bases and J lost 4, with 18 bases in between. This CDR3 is CASGGRGEAGANVLTF. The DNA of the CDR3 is TGTGCCAGCGGGGGCAGGGGTGAGGCCGGGGCCAACGTCCTGACTTTC.

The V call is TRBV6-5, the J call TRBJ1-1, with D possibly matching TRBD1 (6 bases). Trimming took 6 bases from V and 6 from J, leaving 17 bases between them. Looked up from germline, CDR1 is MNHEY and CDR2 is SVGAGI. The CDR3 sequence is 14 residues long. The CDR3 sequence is CASSPVLRGAEAFF. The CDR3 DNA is TGTGCCAGCAGCCCCGTTCTGAGGGGGGCTGAAGCTTTCTTT.

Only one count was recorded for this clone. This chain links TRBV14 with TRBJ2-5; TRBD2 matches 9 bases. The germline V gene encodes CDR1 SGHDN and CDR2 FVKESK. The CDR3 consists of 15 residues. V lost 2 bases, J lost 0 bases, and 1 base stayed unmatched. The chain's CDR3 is CASSQSGGNQETQYF. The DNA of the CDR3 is TGTGCCAGCAGCCAAAGCGGGGGGAACCAAGAGACCCAGTACTTC.

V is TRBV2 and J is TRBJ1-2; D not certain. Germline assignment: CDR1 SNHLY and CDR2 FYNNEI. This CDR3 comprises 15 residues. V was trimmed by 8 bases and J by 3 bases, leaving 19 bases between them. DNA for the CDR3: TGTGCCAGCGTGATAAGTGGGCGCCCTTACTATGGCTACACCTTC. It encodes CASVISGRPYYGYTF.

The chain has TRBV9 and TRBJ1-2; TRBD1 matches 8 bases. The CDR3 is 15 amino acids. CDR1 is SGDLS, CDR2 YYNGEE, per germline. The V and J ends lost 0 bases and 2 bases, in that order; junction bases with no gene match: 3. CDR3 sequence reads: CASSVGDRMNYGYTF. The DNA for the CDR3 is TGTGCCAGCAGCGTAGGGGACAGGATGAACTATGGCTACACCTTC.

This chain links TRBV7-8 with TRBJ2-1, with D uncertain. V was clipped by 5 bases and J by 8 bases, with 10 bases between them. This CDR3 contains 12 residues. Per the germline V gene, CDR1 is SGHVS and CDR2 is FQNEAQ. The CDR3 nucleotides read TGTGCCAGCAGCCTCGCCTGGGATGAGCAGTTCTTC. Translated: CASSLAWDEQFF.

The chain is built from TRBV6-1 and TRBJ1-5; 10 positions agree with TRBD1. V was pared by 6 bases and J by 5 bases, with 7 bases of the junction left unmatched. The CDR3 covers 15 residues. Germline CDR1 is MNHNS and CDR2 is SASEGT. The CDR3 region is CASSSLGTGDQPQHF. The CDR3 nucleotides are TGTGCCAGCAGCTCTTTAGGGACAGGGGATCAGCCCCAGCATTTT.